This TCR beta chain was identified in a study of T cells after yellow fever vaccination. Broader study findings: Post-booster repertoires contained most primary-vaccination clones again (around 97% CD4, around 88% CD8). Across the CD4 and CD8 compartments, a small share of clonotypes was present in both.

The 5'RACE template-switching step produced TCR cDNA and added a universal primer site and UMIs. In TCRdb, the 5' RACE reads were re-called with MiXCR into one record per CDR3 protein. The table lists hundreds of thousands of distinct CDR3 sequences, approximately 8% of them singletons. V was clipped by 1 base and J by 7 bases; unmatched bases: 5. The germline V gene encodes CDR1 SQVTM and CDR2 ANQGSEA. This CDR3 comprises 14 residues. Note on this clonotype: The antigen is unknown.

V gene TRBV29-1 combines with J gene TRBJ2-7; 12 bases match TRBD1. The specimen was PBMCs, collected 45 days after the first yellow fever vaccination. This sequence originates from a man between 18 and 29 years old who received the YFV17D yellow fever vaccine. Here the CDR3 reads CSVEAGQGAGEQYF. The CDR3 region has the DNA TGCAGCGTTGAAGCGGGACAGGGGGCGGGTGAGCAGTACTTC.